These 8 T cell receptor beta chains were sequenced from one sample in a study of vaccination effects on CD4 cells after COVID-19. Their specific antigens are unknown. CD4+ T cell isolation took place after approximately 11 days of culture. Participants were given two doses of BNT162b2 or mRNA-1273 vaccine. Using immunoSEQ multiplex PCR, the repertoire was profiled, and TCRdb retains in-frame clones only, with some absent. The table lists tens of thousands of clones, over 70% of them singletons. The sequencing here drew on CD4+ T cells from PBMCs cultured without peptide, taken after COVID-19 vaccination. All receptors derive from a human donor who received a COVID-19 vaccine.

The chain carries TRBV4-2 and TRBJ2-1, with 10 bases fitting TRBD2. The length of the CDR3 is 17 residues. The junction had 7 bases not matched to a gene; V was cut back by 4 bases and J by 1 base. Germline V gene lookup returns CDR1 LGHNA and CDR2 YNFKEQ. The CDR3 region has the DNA TGTGCCAGCAGCCTCAGCACTAGCGGGATTTCCTACAATGAGCAGTTCTTC. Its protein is CASSLSTSGISYNEQFF.

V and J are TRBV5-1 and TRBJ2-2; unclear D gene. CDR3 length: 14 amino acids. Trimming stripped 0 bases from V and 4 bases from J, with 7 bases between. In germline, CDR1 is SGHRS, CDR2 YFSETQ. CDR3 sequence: CASSLGHRTGELFF. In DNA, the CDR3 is TGCGCCAGCAGCTTGGGACACCGCACCGGGGAGCTGTTTTTT.

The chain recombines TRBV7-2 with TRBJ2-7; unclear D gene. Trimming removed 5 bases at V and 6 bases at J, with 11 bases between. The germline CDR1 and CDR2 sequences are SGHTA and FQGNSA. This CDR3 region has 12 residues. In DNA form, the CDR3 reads TGTGCCAGCAGCCTGGGGTTTGGCGAGCAGTACTTC. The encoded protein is CASSLGFGEQYF.

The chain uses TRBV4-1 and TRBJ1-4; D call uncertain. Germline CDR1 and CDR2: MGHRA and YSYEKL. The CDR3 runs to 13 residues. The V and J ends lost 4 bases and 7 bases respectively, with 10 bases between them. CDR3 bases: TGCGCCAGCAGCCTAGCAGGTCCTGAAAAACTGTTTTTT. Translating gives CASSLAGPEKLFF.

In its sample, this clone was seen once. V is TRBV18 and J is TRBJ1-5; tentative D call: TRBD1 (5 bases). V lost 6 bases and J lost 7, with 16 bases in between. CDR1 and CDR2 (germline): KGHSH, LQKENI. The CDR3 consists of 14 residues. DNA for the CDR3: TGTGCCAGCTCGTTGGGGCAGGGCTGGCAGCCCCAGCATTTT. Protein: CASSLGQGWQPQHF.

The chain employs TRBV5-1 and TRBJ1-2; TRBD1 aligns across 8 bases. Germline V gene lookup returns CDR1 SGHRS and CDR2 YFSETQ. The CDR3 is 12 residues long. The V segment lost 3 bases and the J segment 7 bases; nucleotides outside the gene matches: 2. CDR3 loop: CASSSGTGGYTF. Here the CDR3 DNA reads TGCGCCAGCAGCTCGGGGACAGGTGGCTACACCTTC.

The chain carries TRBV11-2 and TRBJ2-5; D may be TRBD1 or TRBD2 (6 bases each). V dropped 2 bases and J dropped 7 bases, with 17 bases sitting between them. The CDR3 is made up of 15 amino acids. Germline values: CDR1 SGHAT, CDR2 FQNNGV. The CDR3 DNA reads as TGTGCCAGCAGCTTATTCCCAGGTGGAGGGGGGACCCAGTACTTC. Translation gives CASSLFPGGGGTQYF.

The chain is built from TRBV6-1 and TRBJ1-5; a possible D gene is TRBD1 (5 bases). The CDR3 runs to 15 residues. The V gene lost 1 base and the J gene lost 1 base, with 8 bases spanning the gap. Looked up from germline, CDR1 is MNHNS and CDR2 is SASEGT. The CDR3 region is CASSEVGVSNQPQHF. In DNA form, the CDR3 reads TGTGCCAGCAGTGAAGTGGGGGTCAGCAATCAGCCCCAGCATTTT.